The clone carrying this T cell receptor (beta chain) appeared a single time. This entry is derived from a study of blood T cell repertoires in COVID-19. Whole-study context: COVID-19 samples collected from the United States, Italy and Spain covered acute and convalescent phases. Sample material is recorded as cDNA or gDNA derived from T cells, B-cell-depleted T cells, or PBMCs.

Authors' data handling: Reference gene primer amplification yielded estimated nucleated cell counts. Profiling relied on immunoSEQ multiplex PCR, and the TCRdb table lists in-frame clones only, not all of them. From that table come the V and J calls and clone size; the DNA was used to work out D and trimming. The sample has fewer than 180,000 clones; approximately 86% are singletons. The V gene's germline CDR1 is DFQATT and CDR2 SNEGSKA (reference sequence). The CDR3 contains 15 residues. The V gene end was trimmed by 3 bases and the J gene end by 3 bases; junction bases not matched to a gene: 5. J is TRBJ2-1 and V is TRBV20-1, with 10 bases that match TRBD2. The sequenced sample consisted of peripheral blood. The clonotype originates from a man aged 65-85 years with acute or convalescent COVID-19. The CDR3 DNA reads as TGCAGTGCTAGTGGACTAGCGGAGTTCTACAATGAGCAGTTCTTC. Translated, it gives CSASGLAEFYNEQFF.